The 20 T cell receptor beta chains presented below share a single source sample, sequenced in a study of blood T cell repertoires in COVID-19. Assay used: immunoSEQ multiplex PCR; TCRdb lists only in-frame clones, some missing. Among some 200,000 clones listed, around 84% were seen once. What was sequenced was peripheral blood. The source of these receptors is a woman in her seventies with COVID-19, enrolled during active disease.

With regard to this clone: At one of its ends the junction is not consistent with the germline gene, which may arise from a read error. This chain links TRBV7-9 with TRBJ1-4, with D tentatively TRBD1 (6 bases). The CDR3 sequence is 16 residues long. Germline assignment: CDR1 SEHNR and CDR2 FQNEAQ (reference sequence). The CDR3 nucleotides read TGTGTCAGCAGCTTAGCGCTTACAGGGAGTTACGAAAAACTGTTTTTT. Translating gives CVSSLALTGSYEKLFF.

The CDR3 coding sequence is TGTGCCAGCAGCCTTACCGGGACTAGCGGTCGTAGAAGGCCCTACAATGAGCAGTTCTTC. Its protein product is CASSLTGTSGRRRPYNEQFF. The rearrangement uses TRBV28 and TRBJ2-1; TRBD2 matches 11 bases. The CDR3 has 20 residues. The V and J ends lost 6 bases and 2 bases, in that order; junction bases with no gene match: 18. Germline CDR1 reads MDHEN; CDR2 reads SYDVKM.

The rearrangement uses TRBV6-4 and TRBJ2-7; D perhaps matches TRBD2 (5 bases). The CDR3 is 15 amino acids. Germline V gene data show CDR1 as MRHNA and CDR2 as SNTAGT. Between the trimmed V and J ends, which lost 5 bases and 7 bases, there was a span of 21 bases. In nucleotides, the CDR3 is TGTGCCAGCAGTCAGCTCGAGGGAGCGCGTTTAGAGCAGTACTTC. This sequence encodes CASSQLEGARLEQYF.

CDR3 in DNA: TGTGCCAGCAGCGTAGCCGGGACAGGAAAAGAGACCCAGTACTTC. Encoded protein: CASSVAGTGKETQYF. This rearrangement joins TRBV9 to TRBJ2-5; 8 bases fit TRBD1. Trimming removed 0 bases from V and 3 bases from J; junction bases left unmatched: 4. The germline V gene encodes CDR1 SGDLS and CDR2 YYNGEE. This CDR3 is 15 amino acids long.

The chain links TRBV9 to TRBJ1-4; a weak D match, TRBD1 (5 bases). V was shortened by 4 bases and J by 3 bases, with 13 bases between the two germline ends. Germline assignment: CDR1 SGDLS and CDR2 YYNGEE. The CDR3 has 15 amino acids. This CDR3 is CASSTSGTSNEKLFF. CDR3 DNA sequence: TGTGCCAGCAGCACCAGCGGGACCTCTAATGAAAAACTGTTTTTT.

This rearrangement joins TRBV3-1 (or the pseudogene TRBV3-2) to TRBJ1-2; D call uncertain. Trimming removed 2 bases at V and 5 bases at J, with 21 bases between. CDR3 length equals 17 residues. The germline gives CDR1 LGHDT, CDR2 YNNKEL (reference sequence). CDR3 region: CASSQRPRASGDYGYTF. CDR3 nucleotide sequence: TGTGCCAGCAGCCAACGGCCTAGGGCTTCGGGAGATTATGGCTACACCTTC.

The rearrangement links TRBV2 to TRBJ2-7, with D perhaps matching TRBD2 (6 bases). Trimming removed 6 bases from V and 6 bases from J, with 12 bases in between. The CDR3 has 12 amino acids. Germline V CDR1 and CDR2: SNHLY, FYNNEI. In nucleotides, the CDR3 is TGTGCCAGCAGGGAGACTAGTCCCGAGCAGTACGTC. It specifies CASRETSPEQYV.

The chain links TRBV19 to TRBJ2-2, with TRBD1 matching over 8 bases. The CDR3 covers 15 residues. CDR1 is LNHDA, CDR2 SQIVND, per germline (reference sequence). After removal of 7 bases from V and 5 bases from J, the junction contained 9 bases not matched to a gene. The CDR3 nucleotides are TGTGCCAGTACCAACCGGGACAGGAGTACCGGGGAGCTGTTTTTT. Translating gives CASTNRDRSTGELFF.

The chain uses TRBV4-2 and TRBJ1-4, with no clear D. In germline, CDR1 is LGHNA, CDR2 YNFKEQ. The CDR3 spans 15 residues. V was trimmed by 4 bases and J by 0 bases, leaving 9 bases between them. The CDR3 nucleotides are TGTGCCAGCAGCCTAGCCCATGCAACTAATGAAAAACTGTTTTTT. This gives the protein CASSLAHATNEKLFF.

Only a few counts were recorded for this clone. This chain links TRBV5-1 with TRBJ1-5; 9 bases line up with TRBD1. The germline gives CDR1 SGHRS, CDR2 YFSETQ. The CDR3 sequence is 15 residues long. Losses at the gene ends were 4 bases for V and 7 bases for J; bases not matched to a gene: 9. The CDR3 bases are TGCGCCAGCAGCGCTGGGACAGGGCTGGAACAGCCCCAGCATTTT. Protein sequence: CASSAGTGLEQPQHF.

This clone was detected a few times. The chain couples TRBV4-1 to TRBJ1-4, with a possible D match to TRBD1 (5 bases). Deletions cut 0 bases from V and 3 bases from J, with 8 bases between. CDR3 size: 15 residues. Germline CDR1 is MGHRA and CDR2 is YSYEKL. The CDR3 coding sequence is TGCGCCAGCAGCCAAGACGGGGGAGCTAATGAAAAACTGTTTTTT. It yields the protein CASSQDGGANEKLFF.

The chain employs TRBV18 and TRBJ2-7; 7 positions match TRBD1. CDR3 length: 14 residues. With 2 bases clipped from V and 4 bases from J, the junction kept 5 bases outside the gene matches. The germline V gene encodes CDR1 KGHSH and CDR2 LQKENI. The CDR3 nucleotides are TGTGCCAGCTCACCAGAGGCAGGGGGTTACGAGCAGTACGTC. Translating it yields CASSPEAGGYEQYV.

This clone has a handful of counts. The chain combines TRBV9 with TRBJ1-1; 7 bases agree with TRBD1. The CDR3 totals 14 residues. J gave up 6 bases and V 3 bases, and 8 bases lay outside the gene matches. Germline V gives CDR1 SGDLS, CDR2 YYNGEE. CDR3 residues: CASSARQGGAEAFF. CDR3 nucleotide sequence: TGTGCCAGCAGCGCAAGACAGGGTGGGGCTGAAGCTTTCTTT.

The chain recombines TRBV19 with TRBJ2-3, with D perhaps TRBD2 (5 bases). CDR1 and CDR2 (germline): LNHDA, SQIVND (reference sequence). The length of the CDR3 is 14 residues. V was clipped by 4 bases and J by 0 bases, with 8 bases between them. CDR3 DNA: TGTGCCAGTAGTACCCGGGGAAGCACAGATACGCAGTATTTT. This translates into CASSTRGSTDTQYF. Full variable domain (missing parts from reference TRBV19 and TRBJ2-3): DGGITQSPKYLFRKEGQNVTLSCEQNLNHDAMYWYRQDPGQGLRLIYYSQIVNDFQKGDIAEGYSVSREKKESFPLTVTSAQKNPTAFYLCASSTRGSTDTQYFGPGTRLTVL.

Points on this clone: One junction end does not reproduce the germline sequence, and a read error may be involved. Additional DNA sequences in this sample encode the identical CDR3. V and J are TRBV7-2 and TRBJ2-7, with 9 bases lining up with TRBD2. The CDR3 extends over 16 amino acids. Germline V lookup: CDR1 SGHTA, CDR2 FQGNSA. CDR3 sequence reads: CASSLGLSGSAYEQYF. CDR3 nucleotides: TGTGCCAGCAGCTTAGGACTTAGCGGGAGCGCCTACGAGCAATACTTC.

In this sample, this clone turned up a few times. This rearrangement joins TRBV5-1 to TRBJ1-4; 10 positions agree with TRBD1. Trimming removed 4 bases from V and 8 bases from J; junction bases left unmatched: 8. The CDR3 loop spans 15 amino acids. Per germline, CDR1 SGHRS and CDR2 YFSETQ. The chain's CDR3 is CASSRDRGRSEKLFF. DNA of the CDR3: TGCGCCAGCAGCAGGGACAGGGGTAGATCGGAAAAACTGTTTTTT.

The rearrangement uses TRBV14 and TRBJ1-2, with a possible D match to TRBD1 (6 bases). Trimming took 0 bases from V and 4 from J, leaving 9 bases between them. Looked up from germline, CDR1 is SGHDN and CDR2 is FVKESK. The CDR3 consists of 14 residues. This chain's CDR3 is CASSQEVQGYGYTF. The CDR3 DNA follows: TGTGCCAGCAGCCAAGAAGTACAGGGCTATGGCTACACCTTC. The variable domain in full, completed from reference TRBV14 and TRBJ1-2, reads EAGVTQFPSHSVIEKGQTVTLRCDPISGHDNLYWYRRVMGKEIKFLLHFVKESKQDESGMPNNRFLAERTGGTYSTLKVQPAELEDSGVYFCASSQEVQGYGYTFGSGTRLTVV.

This chain connects TRBV30 to TRBJ1-2, with D perhaps TRBD1 (5 bases). V lost 3 bases, J lost 0 bases, and 14 bases lay in between. The V gene's germline CDR1 is GTSNPN and CDR2 SVGIG (reference sequence). The CDR3 runs to 15 residues. The CDR3 DNA reads as TGTGCCTGGAGCCCCCCCGGGGGAGCTAACTATGGCTACACCTTC. This gives the protein CAWSPPGGANYGYTF.

The V gene is TRBV3-1 (or the pseudogene TRBV3-2), the J gene TRBJ1-5; 9 bases fit TRBD1. Trimming at V came to 8 bases and at J to 4 bases, leaving 6 bases not matched to a gene. CDR3 length: 14 amino acids. CDR1 and CDR2 from the germline V gene are LGHDT and YNNKEL (reference sequence). This chain's CDR3 is CASQMGQGNQPQHF. The CDR3 DNA follows: TGTGCCAGCCAGATGGGACAGGGAAATCAGCCCCAGCATTTT.

The chain recombines TRBV7-9 with TRBJ1-1, with TRBD1 matching over 8 bases. The CDR3 is made up of 16 amino acids. From germline, CDR1 is SEHNR and CDR2 FQNEAQ (reference sequence). The ends lost 4 bases at V and 1 base at J; junction bases unmatched: 8. The CDR3 coding sequence is TGTGCCAGCAGCTCGGACAGGGCGCTTTGGAACACTGAAGCTTTCTTT. This sequence encodes CASSSDRALWNTEAFF. The full variable domain, with the rest looked up from reference TRBV7-9 and TRBJ1-1, is DTGVSQNPRHKITKRGQNVTFRCDPISEHNRLYWYRQTLGQGPEFLTYFQNEAQLEKSRLLSDRFSAERPKGSFSTLEIQRTEQGDSAMYLCASSSDRALWNTEAFFGQGTRLTVV.